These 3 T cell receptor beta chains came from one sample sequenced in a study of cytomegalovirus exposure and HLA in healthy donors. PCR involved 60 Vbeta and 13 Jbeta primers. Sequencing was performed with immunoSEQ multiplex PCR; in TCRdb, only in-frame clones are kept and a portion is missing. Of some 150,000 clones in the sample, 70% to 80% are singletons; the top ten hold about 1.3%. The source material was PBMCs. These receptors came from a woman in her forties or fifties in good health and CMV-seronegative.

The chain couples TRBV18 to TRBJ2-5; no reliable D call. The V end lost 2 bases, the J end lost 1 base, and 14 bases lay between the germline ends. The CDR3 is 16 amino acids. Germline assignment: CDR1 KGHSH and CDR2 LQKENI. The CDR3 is CASSPYSTSVQETQYF. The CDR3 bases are TGTGCCAGCTCACCATATTCCACGAGCGTCCAAGAGACCCAGTACTTC.

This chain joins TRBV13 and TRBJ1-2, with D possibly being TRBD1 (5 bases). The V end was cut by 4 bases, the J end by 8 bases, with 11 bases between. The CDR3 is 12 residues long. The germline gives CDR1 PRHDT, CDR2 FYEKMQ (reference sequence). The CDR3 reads CASSSGGGGYTF. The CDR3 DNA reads TGTGCCAGCAGCTCGGGGGGAGGAGGCTACACCTTC.

The CDR3 DNA follows: TGTGCCAGTAGTGTCCTAGCGGGAAAATCCTACAATGAGCAGTTCTTC. Its translation: CASSVLAGKSYNEQFF. V and J are TRBV19 and TRBJ2-1, with TRBD2 matching 9 bases. Trimming cost V 5 bases and J 1 base; bases outside gene matches: 6. This CDR3 is 16 amino acids long. Germline assignment: CDR1 LNHDA and CDR2 SQIVND (reference sequence). Looking up the rest from reference TRBV19 and TRBJ2-1 gives the full variable domain: DGGITQSPKYLFRKEGQNVTLSCEQNLNHDAMYWYRQDPGQGLRLIYYSQIVNDFQKGDIAEGYSVSREKKESFPLTVTSAQKNPTAFYLCASSVLAGKSYNEQFFGPGTRLTVL.